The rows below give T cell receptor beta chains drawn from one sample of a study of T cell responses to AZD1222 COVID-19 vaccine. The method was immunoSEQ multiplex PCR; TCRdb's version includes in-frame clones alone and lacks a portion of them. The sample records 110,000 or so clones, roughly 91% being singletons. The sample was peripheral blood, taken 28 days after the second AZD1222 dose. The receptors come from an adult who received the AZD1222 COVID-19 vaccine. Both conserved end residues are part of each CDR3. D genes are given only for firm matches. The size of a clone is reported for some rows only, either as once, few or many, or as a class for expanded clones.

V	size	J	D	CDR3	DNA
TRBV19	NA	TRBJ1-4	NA	CASRSEKLFF	TGTGCCAGTAGGAGTGAAAAACTGTTTTTT
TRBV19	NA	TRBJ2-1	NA	CASSTPFSSYNEQFF	TGTGCCAGTAGTACCCCTTTTAGCTCCTACAATGAGCAGTTCTTC
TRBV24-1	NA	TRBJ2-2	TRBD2	CATSDWGPGGNPGELFF	TGTGCCACCAGTGATTGGGGACCGGGGGGGAACCCCGGGGAGCTGTTTTTT
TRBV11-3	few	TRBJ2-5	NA	CASSLGRTTSQETQYF	TGTGCCAGCAGCTTAGGGAGGACGACGTCGCAAGAGACCCAGTACTTC
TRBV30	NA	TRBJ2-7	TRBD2	CAWSGTSASSYEQYF	TGTGCCTGGAGCGGGACTAGCGCGAGCTCCTACGAGCAGTACTTC
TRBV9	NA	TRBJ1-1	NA	CASSVDPGDTEAFF	TGTGCCAGCAGCGTAGACCCGGGCGACACTGAAGCTTTCTTT
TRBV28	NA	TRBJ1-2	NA	CASSGRTAFNYGYTF	TGTGCCAGCAGTGGACGGACAGCGTTTAACTATGGCTACACCTTC
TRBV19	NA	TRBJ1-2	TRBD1	CASSAEQGAYGYTF	TGTGCCAGTAGTGCGGAACAGGGGGCTTATGGCTACACCTTC
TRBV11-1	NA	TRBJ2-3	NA	CASRVTDTQYF	TGTGCCAGCAGAGTCACAGATACGCAGTATTTT
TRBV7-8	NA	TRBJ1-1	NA	CASSPRFGDTEAFF	TGTGCCAGCAGCCCTAGATTTGGGGACACTGAAGCTTTCTTT
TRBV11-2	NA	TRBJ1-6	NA	CASTLSDSSASPLHF	TGTGCCAGCACCCTGAGCGACAGTTCCGCTTCACCCCTCCACTTT
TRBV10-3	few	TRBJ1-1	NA	CAISAPGASTEAFF	TGTGCCATCAGTGCTCCGGGGGCGTCCACTGAAGCTTTCTTT
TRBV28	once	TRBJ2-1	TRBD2	CASSSGTSGRGEQFF	TGTGCCAGCAGCTCCGGGACTAGCGGGAGGGGTGAGCAGTTCTTC
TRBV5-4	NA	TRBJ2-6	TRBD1	CASGLDRGHSGANVLTF	TGTGCCAGCGGACTTGACAGGGGGCACTCTGGGGCCAACGTCCTGACTTTC
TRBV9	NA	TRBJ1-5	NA	CASSVGGDAGPQHF	TGTGCCAGCAGCGTAGGAGGGGATGCGGGACCCCAGCATTTT
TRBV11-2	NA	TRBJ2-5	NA	CASSLEIVTGPQETQYF	TGTGCCAGCAGCTTAGAAATAGTTACAGGGCCTCAAGAGACCCAGTACTTC
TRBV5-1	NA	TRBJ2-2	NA	CASSPSLQVNTGELFF	TGCGCCAGCAGCCCCTCTCTACAGGTCAACACCGGGGAGCTGTTTTTT
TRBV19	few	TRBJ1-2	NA	CATRRGAQNRLTGYTF	TGTGCCACTCGCCGGGGGGCGCAAAATAGGCTGACCGGCTACACCTTC